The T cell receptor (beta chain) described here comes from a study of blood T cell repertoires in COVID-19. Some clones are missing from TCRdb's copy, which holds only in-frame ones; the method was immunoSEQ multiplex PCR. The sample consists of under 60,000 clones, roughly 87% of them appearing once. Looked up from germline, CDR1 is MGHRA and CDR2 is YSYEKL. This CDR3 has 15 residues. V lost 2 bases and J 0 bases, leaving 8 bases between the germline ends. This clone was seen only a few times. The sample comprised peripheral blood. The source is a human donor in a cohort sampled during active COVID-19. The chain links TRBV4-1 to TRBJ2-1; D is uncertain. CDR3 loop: CASSQRHSSYNEQFF. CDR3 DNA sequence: TGCGCCAGCAGCCAACGACACAGCTCCTACAATGAGCAGTTCTTC.